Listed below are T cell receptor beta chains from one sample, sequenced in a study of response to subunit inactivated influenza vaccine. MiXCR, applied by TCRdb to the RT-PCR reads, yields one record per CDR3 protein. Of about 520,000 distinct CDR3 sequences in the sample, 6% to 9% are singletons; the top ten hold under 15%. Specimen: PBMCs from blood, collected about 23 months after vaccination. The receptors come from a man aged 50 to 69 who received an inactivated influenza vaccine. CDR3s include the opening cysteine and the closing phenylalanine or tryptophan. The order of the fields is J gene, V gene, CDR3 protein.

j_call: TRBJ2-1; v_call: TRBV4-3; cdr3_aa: CASSQESDNEQFF
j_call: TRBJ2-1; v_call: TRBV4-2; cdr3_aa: CASSSHSGTEKDNEQFF
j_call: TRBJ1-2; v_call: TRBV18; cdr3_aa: CASSPIQVNSYGYTF
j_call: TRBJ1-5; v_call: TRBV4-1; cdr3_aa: CASSPGEGRTGKDQPQHF
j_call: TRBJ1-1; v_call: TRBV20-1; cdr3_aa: CSAIGQGKVMNTEAFF
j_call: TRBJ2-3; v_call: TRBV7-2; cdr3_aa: CASSRGLAGAADTQYF
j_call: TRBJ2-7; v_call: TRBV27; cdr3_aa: CASSSLGQGSYEQYF
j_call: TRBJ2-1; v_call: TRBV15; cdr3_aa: CATSKREPSYNEQFF
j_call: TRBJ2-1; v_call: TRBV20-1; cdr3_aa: CSARQQTSGFYNEQFF
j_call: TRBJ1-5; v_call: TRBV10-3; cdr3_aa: CATSQEDSNQPQHF
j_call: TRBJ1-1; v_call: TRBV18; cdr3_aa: CASSPGTGPLRRSEAFF
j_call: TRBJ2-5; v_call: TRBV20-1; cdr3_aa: CSASPVPAGVRETQYF
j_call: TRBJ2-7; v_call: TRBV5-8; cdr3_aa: CASSYMKGFEQYF
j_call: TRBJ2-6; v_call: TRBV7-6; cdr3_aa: CASSLASAADYSGANVLTF
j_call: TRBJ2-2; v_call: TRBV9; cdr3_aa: CASSVAGTPGSTGELFF
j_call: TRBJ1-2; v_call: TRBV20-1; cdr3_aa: CSASPPSGYTF
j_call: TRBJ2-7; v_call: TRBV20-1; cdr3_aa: CSARGLEAYEQYF
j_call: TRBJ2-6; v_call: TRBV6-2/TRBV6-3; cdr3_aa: CASRPRQGANSGANVLTF
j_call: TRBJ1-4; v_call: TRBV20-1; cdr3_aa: CSARRRGGEKLFF
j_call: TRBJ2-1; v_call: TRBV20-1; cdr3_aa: CSASVGFEQFF
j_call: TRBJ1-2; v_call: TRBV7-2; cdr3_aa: CASRDTGGDYGYTF
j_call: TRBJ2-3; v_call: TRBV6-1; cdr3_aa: CAISEGFRGSGTDTQYF
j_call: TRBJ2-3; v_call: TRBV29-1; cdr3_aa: CSVGPGGTDTQYF
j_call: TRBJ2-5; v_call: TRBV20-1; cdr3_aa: CSASAGGTGETQYF
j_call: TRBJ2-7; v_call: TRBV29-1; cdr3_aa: CSVETWTGQSYEQYF
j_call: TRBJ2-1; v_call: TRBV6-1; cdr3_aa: CASRRPGLASNEQFF
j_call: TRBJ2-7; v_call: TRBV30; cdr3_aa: CAWSVQGAYEQYF
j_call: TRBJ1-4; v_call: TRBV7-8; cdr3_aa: CASSLLSTAEKLFF
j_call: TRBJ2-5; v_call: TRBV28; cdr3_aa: CASRDRGDRQAQYF
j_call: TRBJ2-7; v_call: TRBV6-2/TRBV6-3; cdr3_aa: CASRITDAYEQYF
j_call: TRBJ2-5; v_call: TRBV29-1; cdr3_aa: CSARNSAYQETQYF
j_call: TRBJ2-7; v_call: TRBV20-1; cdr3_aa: CSARGQDSYEQYF
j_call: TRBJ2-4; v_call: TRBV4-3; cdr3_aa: CASSQGQGDIQYF
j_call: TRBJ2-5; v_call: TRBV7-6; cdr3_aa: CVSSERGGRETQYF
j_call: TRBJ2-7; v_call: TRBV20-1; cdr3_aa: CSARDLASEQYF
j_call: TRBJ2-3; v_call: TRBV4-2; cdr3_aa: CASSQGGLGTDTQYF
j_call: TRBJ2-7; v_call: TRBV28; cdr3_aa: CASSWGQTLYEQYF
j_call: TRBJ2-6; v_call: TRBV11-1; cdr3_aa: CASSLVADPGSGANVLTF
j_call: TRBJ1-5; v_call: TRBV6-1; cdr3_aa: CASSERKMGNQPQHF
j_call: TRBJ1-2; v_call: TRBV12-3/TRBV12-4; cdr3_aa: CASSYRSAYYYGYTF
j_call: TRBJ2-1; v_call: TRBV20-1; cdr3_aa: CSARVGLAGVGSYNEQFF
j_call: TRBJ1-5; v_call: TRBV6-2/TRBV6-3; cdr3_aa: CASTEGGNQPQHF
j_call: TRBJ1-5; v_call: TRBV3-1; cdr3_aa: CASSQTGGSIGNQPQHF
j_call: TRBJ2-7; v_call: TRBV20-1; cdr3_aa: CSADHAAGEMSSYEQYF
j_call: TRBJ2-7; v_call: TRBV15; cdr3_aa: CATSRDWLAGRSYEQYF
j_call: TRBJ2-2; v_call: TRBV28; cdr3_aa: CASSPGLAGVGELFF
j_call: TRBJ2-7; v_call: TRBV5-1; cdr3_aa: CASSLAAPNYEQYF
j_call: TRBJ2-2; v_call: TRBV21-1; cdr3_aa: CASSTLARGARTGELFF
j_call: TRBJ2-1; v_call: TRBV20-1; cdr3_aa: CSAPSADDSYNEQFF
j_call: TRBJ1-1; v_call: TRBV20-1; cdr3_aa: CSAKDSYEAFF
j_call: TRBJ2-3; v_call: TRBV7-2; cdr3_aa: CASYPLSGSSDTQYF
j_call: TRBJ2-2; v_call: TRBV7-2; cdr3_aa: CASSTGHALGELFF
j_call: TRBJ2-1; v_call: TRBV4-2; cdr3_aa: CASSQLEQGVYEQFF
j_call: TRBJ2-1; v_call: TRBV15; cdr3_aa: CATSKEIGTHNEQFF
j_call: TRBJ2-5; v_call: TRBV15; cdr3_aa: CATSRGTGPYQETQYF